These T cell receptor beta chains were read from a single sample in a study of a mutant IDH1 vaccine in newly diagnosed glioma. The method was immunoSEQ multiplex PCR; TCRdb's version includes in-frame clones alone and lacks a portion of them. The table has about 70,000 clones, around four fifths seen once. The sequencing used peripheral blood mononuclear cells (PBMCs), collected from a glioma patient treated with radiotherapy, temozolomide or both. The source of these receptors is a woman between 18 and 30 years old with glioma. Some clones in this sample may be carry-over from other donors' samples. CDR3s include the opening cysteine and the closing phenylalanine or tryptophan.

CDR3aa: CASSQDLGRVYGYTF; j_gene: TRBJ1-2; v_gene: TRBV4-3
CDR3aa: CASSPDRGLYGYTF; j_gene: TRBJ1-2; v_gene: TRBV5-1
CDR3aa: CASSFMTGKAETQYF; j_gene: TRBJ2-5; v_gene: TRBV19
CDR3aa: CASSWRQDNSPLHF; j_gene: TRBJ1-6; v_gene: TRBV11-2
CDR3aa: CASTPLADSSYEQYF; j_gene: TRBJ2-7; v_gene: TRBV7-9
CDR3aa: CASTFGLAGKRDTGELFF; j_gene: TRBJ2-2; v_gene: TRBV2
CDR3aa: CASSLISGTGELFF; j_gene: TRBJ2-2; v_gene: TRBV5-1
CDR3aa: CASSEVRTATGGYTF; j_gene: TRBJ1-2; v_gene: TRBV6-1
CDR3aa: CASRPQDPEAFF; j_gene: TRBJ1-1; v_gene: TRBV7-6
CDR3aa: CASSDRSSNQPQHF; j_gene: TRBJ1-5; v_gene: TRBV7-9
CDR3aa: CASSGGGFGYTF; j_gene: TRBJ1-2; v_gene: TRBV5-6
CDR3aa: CAWGVAGNEQYF; j_gene: TRBJ2-7; v_gene: TRBV30
CDR3aa: CASSLSPSEWYEQYF; j_gene: TRBJ2-7; v_gene: TRBV27
CDR3aa: CASSFYWTGPNTGELFF; j_gene: TRBJ2-2; v_gene: TRBV27
CDR3aa: CASSPPGNTEAFF; j_gene: TRBJ1-1; v_gene: TRBV5-6
CDR3aa: CASSPREGNQPQHF; j_gene: TRBJ1-5; v_gene: TRBV4-1
CDR3aa: CASSLYRTGSEQYF; j_gene: TRBJ2-7; v_gene: TRBV27
CDR3aa: CASSTRGQATYEQYF; j_gene: TRBJ2-7; v_gene: TRBV4-1